This T cell receptor beta chain was identified in a study of identical twins. CDR1 MDHEN and CDR2 SYDVKM come from the germline V gene. The CDR3 contains 21 residues. The trim removed 5 bases at V and 2 bases at J, leaving 21 bases unmatched. TCRdb passed the 5' RACE reads through MiXCR, listing each CDR3 protein once. The sample lists around 960,000 distinct CDR3 sequences, around an eighth occurring once. Study findings and constraints: Cord blood's abundant beta clonotypes had fewer insertions, unlike memory repertoires.

This clonotype came up a few times. Its antigen is not identified. These data were also filed under a second study, of yellow fever vaccine responses in identical twins.

This TCR came from a woman aged 18-35 years in good health. What was sequenced was PBMCs. The rearrangement links TRBV28 to TRBJ2-3; TRBD2 aligns across 11 bases. The CDR3 loop reads CASSPRFWRGSSGRSTDTQYF. The CDR3 bases are TGTGCCAGCAGTCCCCGGTTCTGGAGGGGGTCTAGCGGGAGGTCCACAGATACGCAGTATTTT.